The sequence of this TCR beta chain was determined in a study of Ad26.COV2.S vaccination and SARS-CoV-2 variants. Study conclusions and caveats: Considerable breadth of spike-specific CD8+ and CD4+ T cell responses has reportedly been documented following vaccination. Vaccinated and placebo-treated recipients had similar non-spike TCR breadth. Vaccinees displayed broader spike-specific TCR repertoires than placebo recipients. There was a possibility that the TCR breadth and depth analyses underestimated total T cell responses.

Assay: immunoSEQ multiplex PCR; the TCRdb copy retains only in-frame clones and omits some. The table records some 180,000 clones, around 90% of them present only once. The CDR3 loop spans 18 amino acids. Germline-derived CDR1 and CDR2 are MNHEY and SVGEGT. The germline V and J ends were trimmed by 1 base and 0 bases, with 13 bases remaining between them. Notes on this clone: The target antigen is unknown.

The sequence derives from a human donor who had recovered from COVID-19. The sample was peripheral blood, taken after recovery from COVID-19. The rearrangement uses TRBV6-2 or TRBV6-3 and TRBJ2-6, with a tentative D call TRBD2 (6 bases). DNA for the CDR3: TGTGCCAGCAGTTACTGGGGGACTGCCCACTCTGGGGCCAACGTCCTGACTTTC. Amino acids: CASSYWGTAHSGANVLTF.